This T cell receptor beta chain was recovered during a study of response to subunit inactivated influenza vaccine listed by TCRdb under 2018. Concerning the study at large: To follow how T cells responded to a trivalent subunit inactivated influenza vaccine, the researchers relied on deep quantitative profiling of the T cell receptor repertoire. What the authors observed across the whole study: The authors proposed that each seasonal influenza vaccination may bring in only a limited number of new T cells.

The CDR3 runs 15 amino acids, cysteine and phenylalanine included. Only the CDR3 part of the read is kept: 45 bases, read in frame from the first base. From a lookup of the germline V gene, CDR1 and CDR2 are SGHTA and FQGNSA. At the junction V is shortened by 4 bases and J by 6 bases; bases outside the gene matches: 10. This clonotype was detected only a few times. This clone's antigen is unknown. No base-level quality is on record; no much larger clone is a single base apart. Library method: RT-PCR. Sequencing instrument: Illumina HiSeq 2500. The public sequencing data were trimmed at Q25 with fastp and processed into clonotypes with MiXCR by TCRdb, which kept only in-frame beta chains. Rows with one shared CDR3 protein collapse into an entry with the most common genes and DNA. The sample data list 600,000 to 850,000 distinct CDR3 sequences, and around 15% of these were observed just once. The ten top clones hold approximately 7.6% of the sample.

Sample: PBMCs from blood, taken 14 days before vaccination. The chain joins TRBV7-2 to TRBJ2-7, with 9 central nucleotides matching TRBD2. The sequence was collected from a man between 50 and 59 years old who received an inactivated influenza vaccine. Donor details come from another sample of the same person, matched by shared clones. CDR3 protein: CASSSIRERGAEQYF. The bases are TGTGCCAGCAGCTCAATTAGGGAGCGGGGGGCCGAGCAGTACTTC.